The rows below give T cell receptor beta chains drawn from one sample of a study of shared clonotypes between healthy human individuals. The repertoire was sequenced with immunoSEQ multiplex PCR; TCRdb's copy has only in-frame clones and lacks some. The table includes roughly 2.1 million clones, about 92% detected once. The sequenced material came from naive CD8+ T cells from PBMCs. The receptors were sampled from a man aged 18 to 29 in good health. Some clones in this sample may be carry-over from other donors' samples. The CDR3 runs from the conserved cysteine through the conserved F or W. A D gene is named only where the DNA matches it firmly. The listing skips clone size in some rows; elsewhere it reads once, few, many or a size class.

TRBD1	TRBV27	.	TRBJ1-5	CASSDLTGSNQPQHF	TGTGCCAGCAGTGACTTGACAGGGAGCAATCAGCCCCAGCATTTT
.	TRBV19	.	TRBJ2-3	CASSSRGDKSTDTQYF	TGTGCCAGTAGCAGCAGGGGGGACAAATCCACAGATACGCAGTATTTT
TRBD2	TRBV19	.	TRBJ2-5	CASLSLADQETQYF	TGTGCCAGTTTATCGCTAGCGGACCAAGAGACCCAGTACTTC
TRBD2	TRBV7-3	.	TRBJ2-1	CASSQETSSGEQFF	TGTGCCAGCAGCCAAGAGACTAGCAGCGGTGAGCAGTTCTTC
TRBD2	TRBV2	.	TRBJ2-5	CASSEALLASGIQETQYF	TGTGCCAGCAGTGAAGCGCTGTTGGCTAGCGGGATTCAAGAGACCCAGTACTTC
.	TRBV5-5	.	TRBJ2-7	CASSLVGGEGYEQYF	TGTGCCAGCAGCTTGGTTGGGGGAGAGGGCTACGAGCAGTACTTC
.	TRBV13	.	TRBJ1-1	CASSLGGPSNTEAFF	TGTGCCAGCAGCTTAGGTGGACCGTCGAACACTGAAGCTTTCTTT
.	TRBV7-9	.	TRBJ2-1	CASSLPGPYYNEQFF	TGTGCCAGCAGCTTACCAGGACCGTATTACAATGAGCAGTTCTTC
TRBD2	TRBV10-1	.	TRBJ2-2	CASSWTSGSGELFF	TGCGCCAGCAGTTGGACTAGCGGCTCCGGGGAGCTGTTTTTT
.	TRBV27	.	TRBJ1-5	CASRNTGSNQPQHF	TGTGCCAGCAGGAATACAGGTAGCAATCAGCCCCAGCATTTT
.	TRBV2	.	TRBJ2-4	CASSDGRGLGRNIQYF	TGTGCCAGCAGTGATGGCCGGGGATTAGGGCGTAACATTCAGTACTTC
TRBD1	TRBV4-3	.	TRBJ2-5	CASSQGQGAWETQYF	TGCGCCAGCAGCCAAGGACAGGGGGCCTGGGAGACCCAGTACTTC
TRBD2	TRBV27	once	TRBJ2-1	CASSGLAGFNEQFF	TGTGCCAGCAGTGGGCTAGCGGGATTCAATGAGCAGTTCTTC
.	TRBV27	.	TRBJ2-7	CASSLSSEVRTYEQYF	TGTGCCAGCAGTTTAAGTTCGGAGGTTCGTACCTACGAGCAGTACTTC
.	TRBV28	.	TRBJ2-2	CASSQGLNTGELFF	TGTGCCAGCAGCCAAGGACTTAACACCGGGGAGCTGTTTTTT
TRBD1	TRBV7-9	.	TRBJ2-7	CASSSTQTGGWREQYF	TGTGCCAGCAGCTCAACCCAGACAGGGGGTTGGAGGGAGCAGTACTTC
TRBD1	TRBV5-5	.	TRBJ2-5	CASSATGVETQYF	TGTGCCAGCAGCGCGACAGGGGTGGAGACCCAGTACTTC
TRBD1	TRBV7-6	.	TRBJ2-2	CASSSPTGVAGELFF	TGTGCCAGCAGCTCCCCGACAGGGGTGGCCGGGGAGCTGTTTTTT
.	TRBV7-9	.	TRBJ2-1	CASSSWEYPRSEQFF	TGTGCCAGCAGCTCCTGGGAGTATCCCCGCAGTGAGCAGTTCTTC
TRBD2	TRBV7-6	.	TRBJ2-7	CASSPGVAGVREQYF	TGTGCCAGCAGCCCCGGGGTAGCGGGAGTTAGGGAGCAGTACTTC
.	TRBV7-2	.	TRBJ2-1	CASSLVGGAGDEQFF	TGTGCCAGCAGCTTAGTAGGGGGAGCCGGGGATGAGCAGTTCTTC
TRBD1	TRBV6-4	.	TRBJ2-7	CASSARQGAEYEQYF	TGTGCCAGCAGTGCCAGACAGGGGGCGGAATACGAGCAGTACTTC
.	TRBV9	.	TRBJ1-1	CASSPRLTAHEAFF	TGTGCCAGCAGCCCCCGCTTGACCGCTCATGAAGCTTTCTTT
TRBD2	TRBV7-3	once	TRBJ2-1	CASSLKGALAGLYNEQFF	TGTGCCAGCAGCTTAAAGGGCGCACTAGCGGGGCTCTACAATGAGCAGTTCTTC
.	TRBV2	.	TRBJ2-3	CASTPRTVLSTDTQYF	TGTGCCAGCACCCCCAGGACAGTGCTTAGCACAGATACGCAGTATTTT